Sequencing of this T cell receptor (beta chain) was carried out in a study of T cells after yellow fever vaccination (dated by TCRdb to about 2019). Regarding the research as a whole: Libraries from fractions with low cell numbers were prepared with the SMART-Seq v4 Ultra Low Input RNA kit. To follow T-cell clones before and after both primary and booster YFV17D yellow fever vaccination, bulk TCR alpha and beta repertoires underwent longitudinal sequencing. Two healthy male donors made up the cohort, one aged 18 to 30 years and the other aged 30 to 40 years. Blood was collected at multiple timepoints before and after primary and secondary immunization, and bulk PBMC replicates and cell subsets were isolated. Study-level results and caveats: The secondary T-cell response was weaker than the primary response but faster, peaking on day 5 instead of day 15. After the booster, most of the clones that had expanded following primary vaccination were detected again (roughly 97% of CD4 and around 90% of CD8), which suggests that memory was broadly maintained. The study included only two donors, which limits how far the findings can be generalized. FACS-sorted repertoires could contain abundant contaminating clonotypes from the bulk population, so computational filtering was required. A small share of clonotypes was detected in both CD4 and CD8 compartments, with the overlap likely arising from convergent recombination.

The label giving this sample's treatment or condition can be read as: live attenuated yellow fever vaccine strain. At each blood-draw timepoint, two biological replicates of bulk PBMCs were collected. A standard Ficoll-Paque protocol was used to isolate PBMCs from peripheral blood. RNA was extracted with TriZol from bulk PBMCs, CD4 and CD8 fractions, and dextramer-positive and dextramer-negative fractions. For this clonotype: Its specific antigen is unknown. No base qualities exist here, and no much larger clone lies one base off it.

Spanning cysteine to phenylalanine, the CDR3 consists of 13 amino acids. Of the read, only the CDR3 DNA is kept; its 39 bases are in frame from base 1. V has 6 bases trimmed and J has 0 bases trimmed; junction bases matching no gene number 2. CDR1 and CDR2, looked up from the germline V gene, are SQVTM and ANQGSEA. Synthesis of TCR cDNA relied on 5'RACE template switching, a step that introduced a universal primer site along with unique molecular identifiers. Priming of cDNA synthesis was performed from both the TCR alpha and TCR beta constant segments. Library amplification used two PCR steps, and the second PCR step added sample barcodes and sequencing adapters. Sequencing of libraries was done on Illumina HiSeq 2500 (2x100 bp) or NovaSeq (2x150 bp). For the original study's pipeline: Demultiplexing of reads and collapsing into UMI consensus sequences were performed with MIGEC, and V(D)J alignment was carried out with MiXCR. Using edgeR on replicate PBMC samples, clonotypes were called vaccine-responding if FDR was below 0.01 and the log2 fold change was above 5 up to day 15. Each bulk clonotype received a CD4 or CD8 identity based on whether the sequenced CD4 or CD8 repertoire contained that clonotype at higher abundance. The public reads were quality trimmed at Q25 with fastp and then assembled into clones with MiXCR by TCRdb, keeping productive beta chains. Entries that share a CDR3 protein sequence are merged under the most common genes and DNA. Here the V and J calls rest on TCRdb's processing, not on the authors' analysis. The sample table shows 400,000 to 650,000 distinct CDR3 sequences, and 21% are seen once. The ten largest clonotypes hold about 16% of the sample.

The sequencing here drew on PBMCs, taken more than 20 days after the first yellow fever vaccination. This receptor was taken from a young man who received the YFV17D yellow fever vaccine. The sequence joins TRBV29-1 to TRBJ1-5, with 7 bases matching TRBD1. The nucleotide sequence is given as TGCAGCGTGAGGACAGGTAGCAATCAGCCCCAGCATTTT. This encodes CSVRTGSNQPQHF. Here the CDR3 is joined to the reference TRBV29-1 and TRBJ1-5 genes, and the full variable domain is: SAVISQKPSRDICQRGTSLTIQCQVDSQVTMMFWYRQQPGQSLTLIATANQGSEATYESGFVIDKFPISRPNLTFSTLTVSNMSPEDSSIYLCSVRTGSNQPQHFGDGTRLSIL.